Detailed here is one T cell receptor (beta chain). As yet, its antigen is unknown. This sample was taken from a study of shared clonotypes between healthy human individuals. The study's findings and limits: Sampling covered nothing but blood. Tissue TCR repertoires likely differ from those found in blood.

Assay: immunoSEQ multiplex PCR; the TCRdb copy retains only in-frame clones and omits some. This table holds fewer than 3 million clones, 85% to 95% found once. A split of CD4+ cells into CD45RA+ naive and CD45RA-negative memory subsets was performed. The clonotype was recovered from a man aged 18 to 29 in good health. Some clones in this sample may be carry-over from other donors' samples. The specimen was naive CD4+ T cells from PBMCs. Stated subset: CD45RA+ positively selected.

CDR3 in amino acids: CASSAKGEPDTQYF. The CDR3 DNA reads as TGCGCCAGCAGCGCTAAGGGAGAGCCAGATACGCAGTATTTT. V and J are TRBV10-1 and TRBJ2-3; D perhaps matches TRBD2 (5 bases). The germline gives CDR1 WNHNN, CDR2 SYGVQD (reference sequence). V lost 6 bases and J lost 4, with 14 bases in between. This CDR3 has 14 amino acids.